This T cell receptor beta chain originates from a study of blood T cell repertoires in COVID-19. Across the study: Sites across the United States, Italy and Spain contributed samples from acute and convalescent COVID-19.

Using immunoSEQ multiplex PCR, the repertoire was profiled, and TCRdb retains in-frame clones only, with some absent. There are 80,000 to 95,000 clones in the sample; around 80% occur only once, and less than 20% lies in the top ten. This CDR3 contains 17 residues. Between the trimmed V and J ends, which lost 0 bases and 3 bases, there was a span of 17 bases. Germline CDR1 reads LGHDT; CDR2 reads YNNKEL (reference sequence). This chain connects TRBV3-1 (or the pseudogene TRBV3-2) to TRBJ1-1; a weak D match, TRBD1 (5 bases). The receptor was isolated from a woman of 80 years or more with active or convalescent COVID-19. Sequenced sample: peripheral blood. Written as DNA, the CDR3 is TGTGCCAGCAGCCAAGAGCCCCGGACAAGAGTATACACTGAAGCTTTCTTT. This gives the protein CASSQEPRTRVYTEAFF.